This TCR beta chain derives from a study of T cells in localized non-small cell lung cancer. Germline-derived CDR1 and CDR2 are GTSNPN and SVGIG (reference sequence). Trimming left V 2 bases short and J 8 bases short, with 15 bases between. CDR3 length: 13 residues. Some clones are missing from TCRdb's copy, which holds only in-frame ones; the method was immunoSEQ multiplex PCR. The sample has more than 25,000 clones; 82% are singletons. The sample here was peripheral blood, taken before any cancer treatment. The chain has TRBV30 and TRBJ1-2; a weak D match, TRBD1 (5 bases). The clonotype comes from a woman aged 40-69 years with stage I lung adenocarcinoma. DNA for the CDR3: TGTGCCTGGAGTCTCCTCTCGGGGGGAGGCTACACCTTC. Protein sequence: CAWSLLSGGGYTF.